This TCR beta chain was identified in a study of T cell responses to AZD1222 COVID-19 vaccine. Study-level findings and limits: Spike as a whole was targeted by vaccine-associated CD4 TCRs, dominant at 160-218 and 743-854. Donors skewed white British and female; clonal diversity was possibly underestimated.

Sequenced by immunoSEQ multiplex PCR; TCRdb stores in-frame clones only, minus some. The sample lists around 45,000 clones, less than 95% occurring once. Comments on this clone: What it binds is not known.

The sample consisted of peripheral blood, taken 28 days after the second AZD1222 dose. This clonotype originated in an adult who received the AZD1222 COVID-19 vaccine.

This CDR3 is CASSYSEVSNYGYTF. The DNA of the CDR3 is TGTGCCAGCAGTTACTCGGAAGTCTCTAACTATGGCTACACCTTC. J is TRBJ1-2 and V is TRBV6-2 or TRBV6-3; D remains ambiguous. This CDR3 region has 15 residues. Germline assignment: CDR1 MNHEY and CDR2 SVGEGT. V was trimmed by 0 bases and J by 0 bases, leaving 8 bases between them.